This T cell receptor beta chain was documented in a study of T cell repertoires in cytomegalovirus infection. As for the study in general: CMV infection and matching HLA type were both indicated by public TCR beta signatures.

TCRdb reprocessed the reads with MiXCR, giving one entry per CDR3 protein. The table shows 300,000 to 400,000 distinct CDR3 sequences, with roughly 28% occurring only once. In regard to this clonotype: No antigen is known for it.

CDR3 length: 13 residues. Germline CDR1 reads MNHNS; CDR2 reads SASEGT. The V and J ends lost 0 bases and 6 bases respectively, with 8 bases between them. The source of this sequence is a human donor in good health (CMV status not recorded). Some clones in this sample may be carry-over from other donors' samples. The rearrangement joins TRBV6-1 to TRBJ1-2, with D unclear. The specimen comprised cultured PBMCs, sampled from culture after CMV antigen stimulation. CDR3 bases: TGTGCCAGCAGTGAAGCGGGAAGGGATGGCTACACCTTC. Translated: CASSEAGRDGYTF.